Presented here are 2 T cell receptor beta chains from one specimen sequenced in a study of T cells in localized non-small cell lung cancer. Sequenced by immunoSEQ multiplex PCR; TCRdb stores in-frame clones only, minus some. The top ten clones hold around 17% of a sample with some 1,400 clones, roughly 24% of them seen once. The material sequenced was normal lung tissue next to the tumor, taken before any cancer treatment. The source of these receptors is a male donor aged 60 or over with stage III squamous cell lung carcinoma.

The chain has TRBV10-2 and TRBJ2-7; 9 bases agree with TRBD2. Looked up from germline, CDR1 is WSHSY and CDR2 is SAAADI. The ends lost 3 bases at V and 0 bases at J; junction bases unmatched: 3. The CDR3 length is 15 residues. The CDR3 loop is CASSDQAGGSYEQYF. CDR3 in DNA: TGCGCCAGCAGTGATCAAGCGGGAGGCTCCTACGAGCAGTACTTC.

The chain couples TRBV10-2 to TRBJ1-3, with D hard to call. The CDR3 spans 14 residues. The germline gives CDR1 WSHSY, CDR2 SAAADI. V dropped 6 bases and J dropped 0 bases, with 9 bases sitting between them. CDR3 residues: CASREHSSGNTIYF. CDR3 coding DNA: TGCGCCAGCAGGGAACACAGCTCTGGAAACACCATATATTTT.